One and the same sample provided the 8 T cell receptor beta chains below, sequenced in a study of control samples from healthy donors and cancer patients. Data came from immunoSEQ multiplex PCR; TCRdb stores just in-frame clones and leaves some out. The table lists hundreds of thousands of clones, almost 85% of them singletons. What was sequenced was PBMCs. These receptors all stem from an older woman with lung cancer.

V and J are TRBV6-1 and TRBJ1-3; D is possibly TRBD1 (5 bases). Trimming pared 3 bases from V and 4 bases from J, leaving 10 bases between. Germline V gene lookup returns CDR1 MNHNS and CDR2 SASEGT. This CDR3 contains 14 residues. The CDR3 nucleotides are TGTGCCAGCAGTGACGAGGGGTACGGAAACACCATATATTTT. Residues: CASSDEGYGNTIYF.

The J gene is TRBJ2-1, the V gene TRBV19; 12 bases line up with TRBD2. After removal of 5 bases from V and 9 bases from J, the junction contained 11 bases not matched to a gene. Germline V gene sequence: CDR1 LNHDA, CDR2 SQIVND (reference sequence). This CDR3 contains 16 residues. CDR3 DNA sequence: TGTGCCAGTAGTTTCCAGGCTAGCGGGAGGGCGAGTGAGCAGTTCTTC. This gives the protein CASSFQASGRASEQFF. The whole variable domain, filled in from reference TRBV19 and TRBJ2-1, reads DGGITQSPKYLFRKEGQNVTLSCEQNLNHDAMYWYRQDPGQGLRLIYYSQIVNDFQKGDIAEGYSVSREKKESFPLTVTSAQKNPTAFYLCASSFQASGRASEQFFGPGTRLTVL.

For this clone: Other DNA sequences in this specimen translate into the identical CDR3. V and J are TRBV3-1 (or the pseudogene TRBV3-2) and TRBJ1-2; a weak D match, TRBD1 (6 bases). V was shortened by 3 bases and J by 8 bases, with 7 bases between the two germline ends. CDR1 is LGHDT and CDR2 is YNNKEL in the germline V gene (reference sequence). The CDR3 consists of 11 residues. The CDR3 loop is CASSQTGGYTF. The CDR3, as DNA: TGTGCCAGCAGCCAGACAGGCGGCTACACCTTC.

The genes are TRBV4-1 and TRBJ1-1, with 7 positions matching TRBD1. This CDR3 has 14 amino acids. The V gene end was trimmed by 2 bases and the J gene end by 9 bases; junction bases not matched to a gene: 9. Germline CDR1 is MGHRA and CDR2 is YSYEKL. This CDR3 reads CASSQPLDREKAFF. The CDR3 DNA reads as TGCGCCAGCAGCCAACCCTTAGACAGGGAGAAAGCTTTCTTT.

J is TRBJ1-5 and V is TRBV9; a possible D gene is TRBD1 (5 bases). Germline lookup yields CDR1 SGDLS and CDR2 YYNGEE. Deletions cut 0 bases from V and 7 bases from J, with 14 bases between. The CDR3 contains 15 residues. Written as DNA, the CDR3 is TGTGCCAGCAGCGTAGACCCCGGGGCCGGGCAGCCCCAGCATTTT. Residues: CASSVDPGAGQPQHF.

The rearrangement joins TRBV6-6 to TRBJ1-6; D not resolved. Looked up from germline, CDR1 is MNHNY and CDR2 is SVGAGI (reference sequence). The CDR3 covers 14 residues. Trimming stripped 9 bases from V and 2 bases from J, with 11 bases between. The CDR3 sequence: CASLHGPYNSPLHF. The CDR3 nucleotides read TGTGCCAGTCTACATGGCCCCTATAATTCACCCCTCCACTTT.

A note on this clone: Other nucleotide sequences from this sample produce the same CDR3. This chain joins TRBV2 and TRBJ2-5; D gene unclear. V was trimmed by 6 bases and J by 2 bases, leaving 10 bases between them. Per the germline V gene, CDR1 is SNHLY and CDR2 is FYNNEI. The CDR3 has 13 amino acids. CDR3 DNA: TGTGCCAGCAGCGACCTGGGGCAAGAGACCCAGTACTTC. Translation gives CASSDLGQETQYF.

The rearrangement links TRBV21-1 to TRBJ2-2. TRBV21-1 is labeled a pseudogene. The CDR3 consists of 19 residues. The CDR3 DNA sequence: TGTGCCAGCAGGCCAAGGGGAGATCCCATTCTAGGAGGCACCGGGGAGCTGTTTTTT. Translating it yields CASRPRGDPILGGTGELFF.